Reported below is one T cell receptor (beta chain). Looked up from germline, CDR1 is MNHNY and CDR2 is SVGAGI (reference sequence). Trimming took off 8 bases at V and 9 bases at J, with 20 bases between the two ends. CDR3 length: 14 amino acids. The sample is drawn from a study of chemoradiotherapy in HPV16-positive cancers. Sequencing was performed with immunoSEQ multiplex PCR; in TCRdb, only in-frame clones are kept and a portion is missing. The table shows 15,000 to 20,000 clones, with roughly 82% occurring only once. The sequencing used blood, collected from a patient who underwent chemoradiotherapy. This clonotype was sampled from a human donor with HPV-associated anogenital cancer. J is TRBJ1-5 and V is TRBV6-6, with D perhaps matching TRBD1 (6 bases). CDR3 nucleotides: TGTGCCAGCCGAGGGCCGGGACAATCCTGGCCCCAGCATTTT. Its protein product is CASRGPGQSWPQHF.